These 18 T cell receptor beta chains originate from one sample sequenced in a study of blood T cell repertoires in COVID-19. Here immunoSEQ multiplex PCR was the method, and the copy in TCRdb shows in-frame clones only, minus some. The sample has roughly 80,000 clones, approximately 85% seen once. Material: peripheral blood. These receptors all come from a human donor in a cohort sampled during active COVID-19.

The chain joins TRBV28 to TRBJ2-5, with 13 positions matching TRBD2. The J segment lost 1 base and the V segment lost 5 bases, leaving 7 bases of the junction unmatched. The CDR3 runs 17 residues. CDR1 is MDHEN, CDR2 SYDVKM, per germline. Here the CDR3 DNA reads TGTGCCAGCAGTGGGACTAGCGGGAACCCCCTCCAAGAGACCCAGTACTTC. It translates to CASSGTSGNPLQETQYF.

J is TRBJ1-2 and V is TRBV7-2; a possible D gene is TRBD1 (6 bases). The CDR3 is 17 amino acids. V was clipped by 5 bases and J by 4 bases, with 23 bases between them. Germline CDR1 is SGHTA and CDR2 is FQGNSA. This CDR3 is CASSRIGRGSVGYGYTF. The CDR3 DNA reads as TGTGCCAGCAGCCGTATTGGGAGGGGGTCAGTCGGCTATGGCTACACCTTC.

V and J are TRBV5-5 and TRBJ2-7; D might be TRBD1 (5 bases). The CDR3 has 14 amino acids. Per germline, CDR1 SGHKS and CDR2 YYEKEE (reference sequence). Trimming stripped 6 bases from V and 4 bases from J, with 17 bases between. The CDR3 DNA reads TGTGCCAGCACCCAAAGGGGCGGTTTTTACGAGCAGTACTTC. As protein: CASTQRGGFYEQYF.

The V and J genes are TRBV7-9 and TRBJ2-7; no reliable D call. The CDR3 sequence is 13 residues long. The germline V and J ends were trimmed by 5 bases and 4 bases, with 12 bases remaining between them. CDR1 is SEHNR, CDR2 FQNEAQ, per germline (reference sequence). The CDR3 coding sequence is TGTGCCAGCAGCCCCCTTGGGCTGTACGAGCAGTACTTC. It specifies CASSPLGLYEQYF.

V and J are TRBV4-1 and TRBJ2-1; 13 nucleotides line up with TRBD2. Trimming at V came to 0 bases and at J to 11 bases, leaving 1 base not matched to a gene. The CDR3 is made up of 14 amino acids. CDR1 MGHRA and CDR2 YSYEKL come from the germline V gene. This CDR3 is CASSQEGTSGKQFF. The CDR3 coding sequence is TGCGCCAGCAGCCAAGAAGGGACTAGCGGGAAGCAGTTCTTC.

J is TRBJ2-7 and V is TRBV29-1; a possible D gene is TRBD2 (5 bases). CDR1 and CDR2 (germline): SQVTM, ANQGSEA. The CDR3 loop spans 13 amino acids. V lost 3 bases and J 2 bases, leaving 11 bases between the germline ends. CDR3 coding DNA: TGCAGCGTTGAGGAGGCTGGGGCCTACGAGCAGTACTTC. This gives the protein CSVEEAGAYEQYF.

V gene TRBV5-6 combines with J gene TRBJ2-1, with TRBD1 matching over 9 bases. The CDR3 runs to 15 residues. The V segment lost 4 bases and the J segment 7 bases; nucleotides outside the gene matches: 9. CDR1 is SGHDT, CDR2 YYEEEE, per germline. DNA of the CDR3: TGTGCCAGCAGCGGGGGACAGGGACCCGGGAATGAGCAGTTCTTC. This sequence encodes CASSGGQGPGNEQFF.

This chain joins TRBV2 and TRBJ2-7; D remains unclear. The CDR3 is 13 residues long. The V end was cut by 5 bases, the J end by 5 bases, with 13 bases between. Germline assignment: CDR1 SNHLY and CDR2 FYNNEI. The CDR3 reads CASSRLAPHEQYF. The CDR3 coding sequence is TGTGCCAGCAGTAGATTGGCTCCACACGAGCAGTACTTC.

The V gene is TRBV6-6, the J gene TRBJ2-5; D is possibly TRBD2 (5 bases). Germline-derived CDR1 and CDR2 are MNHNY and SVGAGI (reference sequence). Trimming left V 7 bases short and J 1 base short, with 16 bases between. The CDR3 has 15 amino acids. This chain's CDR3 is CASTGRGKGQETQYF. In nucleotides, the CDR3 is TGTGCCAGCACGGGCCGGGGAAAGGGCCAAGAGACCCAGTACTTC.

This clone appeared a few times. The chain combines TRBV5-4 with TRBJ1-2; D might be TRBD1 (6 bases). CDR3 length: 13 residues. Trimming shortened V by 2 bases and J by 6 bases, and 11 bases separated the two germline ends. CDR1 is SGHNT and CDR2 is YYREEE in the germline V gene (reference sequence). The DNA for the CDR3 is TGTGCCAGCAGCTTATTTAACAGGGATGGCTACACCTTC. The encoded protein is CASSLFNRDGYTF.

CDR3 loop: CASGRLAGTLGDTDTQYF. The DNA of the CDR3 is TGTGCCAGCGGTCGACTAGCGGGGACACTTGGGGACACAGATACGCAGTATTTT. The chain carries TRBV6-6 and TRBJ2-3; 11 bases are a match to TRBD2. The germline CDR1 and CDR2 sequences are MNHNY and SVGAGI (reference sequence). The length of the CDR3 is 18 residues. The trim removed 8 bases at V and 2 bases at J, leaving 15 bases unmatched.

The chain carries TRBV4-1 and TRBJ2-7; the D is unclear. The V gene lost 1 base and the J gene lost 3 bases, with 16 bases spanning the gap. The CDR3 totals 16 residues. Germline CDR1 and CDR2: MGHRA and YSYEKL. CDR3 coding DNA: TGCGCCAGCAGCCAAGCCAGAACGGTCCCAGGCTACGAGCAGTACTTC. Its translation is CASSQARTVPGYEQYF.

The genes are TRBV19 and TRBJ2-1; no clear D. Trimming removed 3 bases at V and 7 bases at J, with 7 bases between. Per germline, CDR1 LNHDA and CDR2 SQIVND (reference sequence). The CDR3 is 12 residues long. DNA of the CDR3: TGTGCCAGTAGTATTGACGGGAATGAGCAGTTCTTC. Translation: CASSIDGNEQFF. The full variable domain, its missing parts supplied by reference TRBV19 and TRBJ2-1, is DGGITQSPKYLFRKEGQNVTLSCEQNLNHDAMYWYRQDPGQGLRLIYYSQIVNDFQKGDIAEGYSVSREKKESFPLTVTSAQKNPTAFYLCASSIDGNEQFFGPGTRLTVL.

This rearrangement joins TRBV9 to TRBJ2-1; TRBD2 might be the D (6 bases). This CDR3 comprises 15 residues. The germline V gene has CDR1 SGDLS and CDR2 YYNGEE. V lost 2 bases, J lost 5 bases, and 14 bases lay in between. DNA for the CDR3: TGTGCCAGCAGCGTGGGGGGTCCGCCAGACAATGAGCAGTTCTTC. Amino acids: CASSVGGPPDNEQFF. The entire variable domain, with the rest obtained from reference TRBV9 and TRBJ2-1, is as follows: DSGVTQTPKHLITATGQRVTLRCSPRSGDLSVYWYQQSLDQGLQFLIQYYNGEERAKGNILERFSAQQFPDLHSELNLSSLELGDSALYFCASSVGGPPDNEQFFGPGTRLTVL.

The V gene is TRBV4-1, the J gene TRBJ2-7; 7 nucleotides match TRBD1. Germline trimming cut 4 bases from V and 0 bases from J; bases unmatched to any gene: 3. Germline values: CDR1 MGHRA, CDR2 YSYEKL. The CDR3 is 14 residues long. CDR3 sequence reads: CASSRQGLSYEQYF. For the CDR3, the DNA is TGCGCCAGCAGCCGACAGGGTCTCTCCTACGAGCAGTACTTC.

The chain's CDR3 is CASSQQGPTTEAFF. Written as DNA, the CDR3 is TGTGCCAGCTCACAACAGGGCCCGACCACTGAAGCTTTCTTT. This chain connects TRBV18 to TRBJ1-1, with D maybe TRBD1 (6 bases). Germline assignment: CDR1 KGHSH and CDR2 LQKENI. V lost 4 bases to trimming and J lost 4 bases, with 13 bases between them. The CDR3 extends over 14 amino acids.

CDR3 sequence (DNA): TGTGCCAGCAGCGACCGGGACAGAACGTACAATGAGCAGTTCTTC. It encodes CASSDRDRTYNEQFF. The chain carries TRBV5-4 and TRBJ2-1; 7 bases fit TRBD1. Trimming removed 4 bases from V and 4 bases from J; junction bases left unmatched: 8. There are 15 residues in the CDR3. CDR1 SGHNT and CDR2 YYREEE come from the germline V gene (reference sequence).

This CDR3 reads CASSPTGESPLHF. CDR3 in DNA: TGTGCCAGCAGCCCAACAGGGGAATCACCCCTCCACTTT. This rearrangement joins TRBV3-1 (or the pseudogene TRBV3-2) to TRBJ1-6; 7 positions match TRBD1. Per the germline V gene, CDR1 is LGHDT and CDR2 is YNNKEL (reference sequence). Germline trimming cut 4 bases from V and 10 bases from J; bases unmatched to any gene: 4. The CDR3 covers 13 residues.